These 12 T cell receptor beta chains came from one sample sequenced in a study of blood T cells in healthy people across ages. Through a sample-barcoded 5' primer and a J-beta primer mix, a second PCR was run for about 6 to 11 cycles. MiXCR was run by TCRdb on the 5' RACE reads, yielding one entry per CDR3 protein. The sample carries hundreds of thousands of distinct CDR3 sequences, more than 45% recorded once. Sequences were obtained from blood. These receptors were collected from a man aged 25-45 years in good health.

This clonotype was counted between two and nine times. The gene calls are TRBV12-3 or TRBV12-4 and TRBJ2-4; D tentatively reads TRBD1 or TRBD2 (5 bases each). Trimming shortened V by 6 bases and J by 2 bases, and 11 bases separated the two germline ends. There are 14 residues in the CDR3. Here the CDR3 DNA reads TGTGCCAGCAGCTTCGGGACGTCCAAAAACATTCAGTACTTC. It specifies CASSFGTSKNIQYF.

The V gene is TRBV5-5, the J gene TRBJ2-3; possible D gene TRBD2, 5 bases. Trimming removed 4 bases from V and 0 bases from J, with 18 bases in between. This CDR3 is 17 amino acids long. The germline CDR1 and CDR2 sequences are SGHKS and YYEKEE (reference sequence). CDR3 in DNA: TGTGCCAGCAGCGGCTATGAGGGTCCGCAAAGCACAGATACGCAGTATTTT. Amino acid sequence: CASSGYEGPQSTDTQYF.

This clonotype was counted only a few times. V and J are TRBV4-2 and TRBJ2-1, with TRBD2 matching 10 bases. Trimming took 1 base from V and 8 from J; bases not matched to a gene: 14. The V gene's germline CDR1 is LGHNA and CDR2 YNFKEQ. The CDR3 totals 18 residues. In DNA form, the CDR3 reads TGTGCCAGCAGCCAAGGGGCGACTAGCGGGCCACGACGCGATGAGCAGTTCTTC. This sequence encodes CASSQGATSGPRRDEQFF.

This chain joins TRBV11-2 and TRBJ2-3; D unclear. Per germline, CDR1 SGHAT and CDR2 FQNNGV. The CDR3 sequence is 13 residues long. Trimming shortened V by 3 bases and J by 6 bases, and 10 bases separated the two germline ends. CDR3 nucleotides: TGTGCCAGCAGCTTCCCTGGATACGATACGCAGTATTTT. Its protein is CASSFPGYDTQYF.

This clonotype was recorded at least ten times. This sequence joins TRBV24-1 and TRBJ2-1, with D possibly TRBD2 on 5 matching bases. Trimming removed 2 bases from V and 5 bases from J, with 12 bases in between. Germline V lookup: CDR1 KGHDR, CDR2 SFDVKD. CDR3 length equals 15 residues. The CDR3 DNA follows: TGTGCCACCAGTGATTCGGGGAGTATCAACAATGAGCAGTTCTTC. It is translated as CATSDSGSINNEQFF.

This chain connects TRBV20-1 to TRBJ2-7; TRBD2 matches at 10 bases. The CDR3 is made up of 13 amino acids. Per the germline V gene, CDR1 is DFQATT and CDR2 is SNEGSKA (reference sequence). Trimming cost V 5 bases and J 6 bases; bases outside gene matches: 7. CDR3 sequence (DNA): TGCAGTGCTCTCATCTTAGCGGGAGGCGAGCAGTACTTC. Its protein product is CSALILAGGEQYF.

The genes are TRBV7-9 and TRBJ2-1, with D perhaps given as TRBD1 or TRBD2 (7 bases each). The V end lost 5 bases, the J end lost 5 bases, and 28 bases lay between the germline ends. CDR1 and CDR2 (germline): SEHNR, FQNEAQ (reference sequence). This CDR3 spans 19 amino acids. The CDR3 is CASSLRGPIPGGKNNEQFF. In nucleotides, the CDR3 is TGTGCCAGCAGCCTTAGGGGGCCTATCCCGGGGGGCAAAAACAATGAGCAGTTCTTC.

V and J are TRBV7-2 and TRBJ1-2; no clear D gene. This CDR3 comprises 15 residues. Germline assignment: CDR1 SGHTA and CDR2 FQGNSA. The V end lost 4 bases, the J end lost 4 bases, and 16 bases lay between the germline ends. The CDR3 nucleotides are TGTGCCAGCAGCTCCGCGACGCCTCTTGTCTATGGCTACACCTTC. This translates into CASSSATPLVYGYTF.

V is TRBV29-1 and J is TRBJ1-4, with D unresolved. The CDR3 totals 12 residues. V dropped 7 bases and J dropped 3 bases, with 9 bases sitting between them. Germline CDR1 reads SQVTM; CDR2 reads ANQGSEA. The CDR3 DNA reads TGCAGCGCGGGAGTTTCTAATGAAAAACTGTTTTTT. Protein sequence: CSAGVSNEKLFF.

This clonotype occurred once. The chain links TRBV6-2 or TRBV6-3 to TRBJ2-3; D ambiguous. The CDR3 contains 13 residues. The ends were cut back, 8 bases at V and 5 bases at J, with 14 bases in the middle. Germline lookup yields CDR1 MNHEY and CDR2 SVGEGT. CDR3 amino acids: CASGIIALDTQYF. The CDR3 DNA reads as TGTGCCAGCGGGATAATTGCCTTAGATACGCAGTATTTT.

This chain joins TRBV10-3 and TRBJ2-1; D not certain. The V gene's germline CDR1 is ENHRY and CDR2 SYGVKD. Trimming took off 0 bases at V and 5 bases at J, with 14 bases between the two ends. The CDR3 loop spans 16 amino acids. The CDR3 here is CAISESGRQPNNEQFF. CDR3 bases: TGTGCCATCAGTGAGTCCGGAAGGCAGCCTAACAATGAGCAGTTCTTC.

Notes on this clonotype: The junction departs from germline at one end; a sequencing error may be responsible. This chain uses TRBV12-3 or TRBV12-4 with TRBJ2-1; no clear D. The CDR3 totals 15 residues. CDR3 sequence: CAGSFGLVGNNEQFF. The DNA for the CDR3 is TGTGCCGGCAGTTTTGGGCTAGTGGGCAACAATGAGCAGTTCTTC.